The clone carrying this T cell receptor (beta chain) has just one count. These data are taken from a study of shared clonotypes between healthy human individuals. The V segment lost 3 bases and the J segment 4 bases; nucleotides outside the gene matches: 7. The length of the CDR3 is 15 residues. Germline V gene sequence: CDR1 ENHRY, CDR2 SYGVKD. The assay was immunoSEQ multiplex PCR, and TCRdb's table has in-frame clones only and misses some. The data contain millions of clones, more than 85% of them seen just once; the ten biggest clones take up about 0.39%. The sequence was collected from a man between 18 and 35 years old in good health. Some clones in this sample may be carry-over from other donors' samples. Sequences were obtained from naive CD4+ T cells from PBMCs. Subset meaning: CD45RA+ positively selected. V and J are TRBV10-3 and TRBJ1-2; 8 bases fit TRBD1. CDR3 amino acids: CAISDPWTGLYGYTF. The CDR3, as DNA: TGTGCCATCAGTGACCCTTGGACAGGGCTCTATGGCTACACCTTC.